These T cell receptor beta chains were read from a single sample in a study of T cell repertoires in cytomegalovirus infection. These receptors have no identified antigens. TCRdb re-called the reads through MiXCR, storing one row per CDR3 protein. In the table there are around 95,000 distinct CDR3 sequences, around 28% of which are singletons. The specimen was CD8+ T cells from cultured PBMCs, collected from culture after CMV antigen stimulation. The receptors derive from a human donor in good health (CMV status not recorded). Some clones in this sample may be carry-over from other donors' samples. CDR3s include the opening cysteine and the closing phenylalanine or tryptophan. D genes are given only for firm matches. Size is omitted from some rows. Given values are once, few, many or a class for expanded clones.

V: TRBV7-6; J: TRBJ2-1; size: many; D: NA; CDR3: CASSPDYRQGIYNEQFF; DNA: TGTGCCAGCAGCCCCGATTACCGTCAGGGAATTTACAATGAGCAGTTCTTC
V: TRBV28; J: TRBJ1-1; size: NA; D: NA; CDR3: CASSLQGTEAFF; DNA: TGTGCCAGCAGCCTGCAGGGAACTGAAGCTTTCTTT
V: TRBV10-2; J: TRBJ1-1; size: few; D: NA; CDR3: CASSDDLTTAEAFF; DNA: TGCGCCAGCAGTGATGATTTGACGACCGCTGAAGCTTTCTTT
V: TRBV4-1; J: TRBJ2-7; size: NA; D: NA; CDR3: CASSQEHRETYEQYF; DNA: TGCGCCAGCAGCCAAGAACACAGGGAAACCTACGAGCAGTACTTC
V: TRBV20-1; J: TRBJ2-1; size: many; D: NA; CDR3: CSARGISYNEQFF; DNA: TGCAGTGCTAGGGGGATCTCCTACAATGAGCAGTTCTTC
V: TRBV7-8; J: TRBJ2-1; size: NA; D: TRBD2; CDR3: CASSDGLAGGNEQFF; DNA: TGTGCCAGCAGCGACGGACTAGCGGGGGGCAATGAGCAGTTCTTC
V: TRBV7-6; J: TRBJ2-3; size: few; D: NA; CDR3: CASSATSLPPDTQYF; DNA: TGTGCCAGCAGCGCAACGTCCCTGCCCCCCGATACGCAGTATTTT
V: TRBV7-9; J: TRBJ1-2; size: NA; D: NA; CDR3: CASSSMDSDDPGYTF; DNA: TGTGCCAGCAGCTCGATGGACAGCGACGACCCTGGCTACACCTTC
V: TRBV7-9; J: TRBJ1-1; size: many; D: TRBD1; CDR3: CASSEQGAEAFF; DNA: TGTGCCAGCAGCGAGCAGGGGGCTGAAGCTTTCTTT
V: TRBV6-5; J: TRBJ2-7; size: NA; D: TRBD1; CDR3: CASSYLDRGGYEQYF; DNA: TGTGCCAGCAGTTACTTGGACAGGGGCGGCTACGAGCAGTACTTC
V: TRBV6-4; J: TRBJ2-7; size: few; D: NA; CDR3: CASRGRLFPEQYF; DNA: TGTGCCAGCAGGGGACGGCTTTTCCCCGAGCAGTACTTC
V: TRBV10-3; J: TRBJ2-7; size: many; D: NA; CDR3: CAISEKVSYEQYF; DNA: TGTGCCATCAGTGAAAAGGTCTCCTACGAGCAGTACTTC
V: TRBV2; J: TRBJ2-1; size: NA; D: NA; CDR3: CASSEIRLFNEQFF; DNA: TGTGCCAGCAGTGAAATCAGACTATTCAATGAGCAGTTCTTC
V: TRBV15; J: TRBJ2-3; size: NA; D: NA; CDR3: CATSSSRDGNTDTQYF; DNA: TGTGCCACCAGCAGCTCCCGGGACGGAAACACAGATACGCAGTATTTT
V: TRBV27; J: TRBJ1-4; size: NA; D: NA; CDR3: CASSPLTGTFATNEKLFF; DNA: TGTGCCAGCAGTCCCCTAACCGGGACCTTTGCAACTAATGAAAAACTGTTTTTT
V: TRBV19; J: TRBJ1-1; size: few; D: NA; CDR3: CASSIGPNTEAFF; DNA: TGTGCCAGCAGCATAGGCCCGAACACTGAAGCTTTCTTT
V: TRBV27; J: TRBJ2-7; size: few; D: NA; CDR3: CASSRPGFHEQYF; DNA: TGTGCCAGCAGCCGTCCGGGGTTTCACGAGCAGTACTTC
V: TRBV7-4; J: TRBJ2-5; size: NA; D: NA; CDR3: CASSLPQQETQYF; DNA: TGTGCCAGCAGCTTACCACAGCAAGAGACCCAGTACTTC
V: TRBV2; J: TRBJ1-1; size: NA; D: NA; CDR3: CASSLRTEAFF; DNA: TGTGCCAGCAGCTTAAGGACTGAAGCTTTCTTT
V: TRBV12-3/TRBV12-4; J: TRBJ1-4; size: few; D: NA; CDR3: CASSSVWGGRNEKLFF; DNA: TGTGCCAGCAGTTCGGTTTGGGGGGGGAGGAATGAAAAACTGTTTTTT
V: TRBV18; J: TRBJ2-5; size: NA; D: NA; CDR3: CASSHGDSAGETQYF; DNA: TGTGCCAGCTCACATGGGGACTCCGCAGGAGAGACCCAGTACTTC
V: TRBV19; J: TRBJ1-1; size: NA; D: TRBD1; CDR3: CASRGQAENTEAFF; DNA: TGTGCCAGTAGAGGACAGGCCGAAAACACTGAAGCTTTCTTT
V: TRBV3-1; J: TRBJ2-6; size: few; D: TRBD1; CDR3: CASSQGDRVYWDRSGANVLTF; DNA: TGTGCCAGCAGCCAGGGTGACAGGGTGTATTGGGATCGTTCTGGGGCCAACGTCCTGACTTTC
V: TRBV19; J: TRBJ2-2; size: few; D: NA; CDR3: CATRPGPGELFF; DNA: TGTGCCACCCGGCCGGGGCCCGGGGAGCTGTTTTTT
V: TRBV28; J: TRBJ2-1; size: many; D: NA; CDR3: CASSPYNEQFF; DNA: TGTGCCAGCAGTCCCTACAATGAGCAGTTCTTC
V: TRBV4-1; J: TRBJ2-7; size: many; D: TRBD2; CDR3: CASSQDANLAGPYTYEQYF; DNA: TGCGCCAGCAGCCAAGACGCTAACCTAGCGGGGCCATATACCTACGAGCAGTACTTC
V: TRBV19; J: TRBJ2-7; size: NA; D: TRBD1; CDR3: CASSSGQGLYEQYF; DNA: TGTGCCAGTAGTAGCGGACAGGGCCTCTACGAGCAGTACTTC
V: TRBV19; J: TRBJ1-2; size: NA; D: NA; CDR3: CASSIASAIANYGYTF; DNA: TGTGCCAGTAGTATAGCAAGCGCAATTGCTAACTATGGCTACACCTTC
V: TRBV6-5; J: TRBJ2-7; size: once; D: TRBD2; CDR3: CASSYSTSGGDYEQYF; DNA: TGTGCCAGCAGTTACTCCACTAGCGGGGGGGACTACGAGCAGTACTTC
V: TRBV5-6; J: TRBJ2-1; size: NA; D: TRBD2; CDR3: CASSLRDYFYEQFF; DNA: TGTGCCAGCAGCCTCCGGGACTACTTCTATGAGCAGTTCTTC
V: TRBV4-1; J: TRBJ2-3; size: NA; D: NA; CDR3: CASSHQPGPNAGTDTQYF; DNA: TGCGCCAGCAGCCATCAGCCGGGACCCAACGCCGGCACAGATACGCAGTATTTT
V: TRBV7-3; J: TRBJ2-7; size: many; D: TRBD2; CDR3: CASSLHLERGGRWNEQYF; DNA: TGTGCCAGCAGCTTACATTTAGAGCGGGGGGGCCGATGGAACGAGCAGTACTTC